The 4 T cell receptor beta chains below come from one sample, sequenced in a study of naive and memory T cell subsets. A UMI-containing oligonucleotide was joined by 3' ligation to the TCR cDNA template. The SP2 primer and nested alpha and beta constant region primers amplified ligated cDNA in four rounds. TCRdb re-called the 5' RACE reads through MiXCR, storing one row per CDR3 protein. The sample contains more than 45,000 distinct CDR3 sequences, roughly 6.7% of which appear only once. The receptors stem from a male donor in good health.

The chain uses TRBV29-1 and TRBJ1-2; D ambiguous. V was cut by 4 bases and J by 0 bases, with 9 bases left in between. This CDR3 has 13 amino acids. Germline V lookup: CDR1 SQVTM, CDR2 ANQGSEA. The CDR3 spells CSVGGNTNYGYTF. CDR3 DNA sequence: TGCAGCGTTGGTGGAAATACTAACTATGGCTACACCTTC.

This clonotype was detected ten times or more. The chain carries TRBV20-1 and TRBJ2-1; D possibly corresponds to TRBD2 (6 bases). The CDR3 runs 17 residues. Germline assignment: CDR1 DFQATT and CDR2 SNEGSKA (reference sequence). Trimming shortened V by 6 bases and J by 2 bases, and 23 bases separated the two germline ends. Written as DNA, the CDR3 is TGCAGTGCGGAAGGACTATCGACCACTCGGACCTACAATGAGCAGTTCTTC. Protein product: CSAEGLSTTRTYNEQFF.

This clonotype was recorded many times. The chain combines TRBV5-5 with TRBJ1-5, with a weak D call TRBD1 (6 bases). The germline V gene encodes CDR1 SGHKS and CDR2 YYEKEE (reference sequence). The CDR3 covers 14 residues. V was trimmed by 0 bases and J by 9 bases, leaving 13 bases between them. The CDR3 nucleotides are TGTGCCAGCAGCTTGGGGACAGACCTGTGGCCCCAGCATTTT. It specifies CASSLGTDLWPQHF.

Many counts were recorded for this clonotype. The CDR3 nucleotides are TGCAGCGTTGTTGGCCCTGTGTCGGATACGCAGTATTTT. It is translated as CSVVGPVSDTQYF. The chain recombines TRBV29-1 with TRBJ2-3; unclear D gene. Germline loops: CDR1 SQVTM, CDR2 ANQGSEA. Trimming left V 4 bases short and J 6 bases short, with 14 bases between. The CDR3 runs to 13 residues.